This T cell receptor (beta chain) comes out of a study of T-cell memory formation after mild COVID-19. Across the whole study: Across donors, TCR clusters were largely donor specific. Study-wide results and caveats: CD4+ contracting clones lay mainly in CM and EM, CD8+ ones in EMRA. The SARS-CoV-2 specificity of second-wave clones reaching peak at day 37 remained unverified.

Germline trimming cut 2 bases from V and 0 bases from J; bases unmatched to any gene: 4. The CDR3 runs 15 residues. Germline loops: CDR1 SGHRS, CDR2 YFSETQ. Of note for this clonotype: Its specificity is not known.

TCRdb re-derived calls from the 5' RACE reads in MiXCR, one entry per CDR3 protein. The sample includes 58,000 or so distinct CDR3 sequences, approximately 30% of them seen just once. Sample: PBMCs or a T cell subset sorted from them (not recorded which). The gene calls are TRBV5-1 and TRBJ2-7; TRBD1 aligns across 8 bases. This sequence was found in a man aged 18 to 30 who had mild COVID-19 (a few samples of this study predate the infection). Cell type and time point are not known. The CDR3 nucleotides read TGCGCCAGCAGCTTCGAGGGGACAGGCTCCTACGAGCAGTACTTC. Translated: CASSFEGTGSYEQYF. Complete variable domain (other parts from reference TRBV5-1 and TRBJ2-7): KAGVTQTPRYLIKTRGQQVTLSCSPISGHRSVSWYQQTPGQGLQFLFEYFSETQRNKGNFPGRFSGRQFSNSRSEMNVSTLELGDSALYLCASSFEGTGSYEQYFGPGTRLTVT.